The rows below give T cell receptor beta chains drawn from one sample of a study of blood T cell repertoires in COVID-19. Data came from immunoSEQ multiplex PCR; TCRdb stores just in-frame clones and leaves some out. The sample shows 90,000 to 130,000 clones, 76% of them seen only once. Sequenced material: peripheral blood. The receptors originated from a woman older than 75 with acute or convalescent COVID-19. Both conserved end residues are part of each CDR3. Fields, in order: CDR3 protein, V gene.

CDR3aa: CASSLGLAGEGAPYNEQFF
v_gene: TRBV4-3

CDR3aa: CASSQGNRGGYNEQFF
v_gene: TRBV4-2

CDR3aa: CASSSLPGGPLNSPLHF
v_gene: TRBV7-2

CDR3aa: CATSETGFAQYF
v_gene: TRBV24-1

CDR3aa: CASSQGTRRNGELFF
v_gene: TRBV7-2

CDR3aa: CASSKDPAGYAYEQYF
v_gene: TRBV21-1

CDR3aa: CASRDGLASYNEQFF
v_gene: TRBV5-5

CDR3aa: CASSTLRGASPLHF
v_gene: TRBV11-2

CDR3aa: CASSLFGGYSNQPQHF
v_gene: TRBV28

CDR3aa: CAWSVTGLSTEAFF
v_gene: TRBV30

CDR3aa: CASVQGAGYFDTQYF
v_gene: TRBV6-5

CDR3aa: CASSLGESGIRPEAFF
v_gene: TRBV11-1

CDR3aa: CASSVGQGSYNEQFF
v_gene: TRBV7-9

CDR3aa: CASKRSGIYNEQFF
v_gene: TRBV6-5

CDR3aa: CASSLGSVNEQYF
v_gene: TRBV13

CDR3aa: CASSPASSSGANVLTF
v_gene: TRBV4-3

CDR3aa: CASSLQGRQTEGYTF
v_gene: TRBV5-1

CDR3aa: CASSFDRGWGEQYF
v_gene: TRBV27

CDR3aa: CASSPRTSGRNNEQFF
v_gene: TRBV3-1/TRBV3-2

CDR3aa: CASSQERDQRQPQHF
v_gene: TRBV4-1

CDR3aa: CAGYSGTSGTMNYNEQFF
v_gene: TRBV2

CDR3aa: CAPKGTGVSNQPQHF
v_gene: TRBV10-3

CDR3aa: CACRLAGTQETQYF
v_gene: TRBV30

CDR3aa: CASSPLGSTDTQYF
v_gene: TRBV11-3

CDR3aa: CSVAQGRGNEQFF
v_gene: TRBV29-1

CDR3aa: CASSIGTGPLRQYF
v_gene: TRBV19

CDR3aa: CASRGGVSYNSPLHF
v_gene: TRBV5-5

CDR3aa: CAISTRRNNEQFF
v_gene: TRBV10-3

CDR3aa: CATSAAHRLLSSYNEQFF
v_gene: TRBV24-1

CDR3aa: CASSSTTSGDTGELFF
v_gene: TRBV10-2

CDR3aa: CASSQEAGPQETQYF
v_gene: TRBV4-2

CDR3aa: CASSSYRTNGYTF
v_gene: TRBV7-2

CDR3aa: CASSPLGGSYNEQFF
v_gene: TRBV18

CDR3aa: CASSPGQSYGYTF
v_gene: TRBV5-1

CDR3aa: CASKAAGGALRAQYF
v_gene: TRBV11-2

CDR3aa: CASSFGTLDQPQHF
v_gene: TRBV7-8

CDR3aa: CASSVGAGRATNEKLFF
v_gene: TRBV9

CDR3aa: CASSLLDRGEAFF
v_gene: TRBV27

CDR3aa: CASRLYRAMNTEAFF
v_gene: TRBV13

CDR3aa: CASQTGYTYEQYF
v_gene: TRBV6-5

CDR3aa: CSVESRTSGGASGKQFF
v_gene: TRBV29-1

CDR3aa: CASSESRRGGRSTDTQYF
v_gene: TRBV10-2

CDR3aa: CASSVAAGRRETQYF
v_gene: TRBV9

CDR3aa: CASSLAGQFNYGYTF
v_gene: TRBV5-1